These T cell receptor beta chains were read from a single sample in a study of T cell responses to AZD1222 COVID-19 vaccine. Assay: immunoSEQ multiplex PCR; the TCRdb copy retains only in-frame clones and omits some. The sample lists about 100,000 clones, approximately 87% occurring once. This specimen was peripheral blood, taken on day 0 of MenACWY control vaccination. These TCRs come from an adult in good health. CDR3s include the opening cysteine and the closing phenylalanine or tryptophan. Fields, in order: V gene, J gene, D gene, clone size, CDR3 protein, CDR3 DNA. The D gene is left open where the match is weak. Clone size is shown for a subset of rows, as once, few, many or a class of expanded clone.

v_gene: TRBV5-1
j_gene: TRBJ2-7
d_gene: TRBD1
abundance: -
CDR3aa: CASSLDRGSYEQYF
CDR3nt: TGCGCCAGCAGCCTGGACAGGGGCTCCTACGAGCAGTACTTC

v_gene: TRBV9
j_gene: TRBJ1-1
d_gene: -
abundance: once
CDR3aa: CASSVDRGTEAFF
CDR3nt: TGTGCCAGCAGCGTAGACCGTGGCACTGAAGCTTTCTTT

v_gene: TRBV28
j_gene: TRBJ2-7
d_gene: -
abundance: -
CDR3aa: CASSLEGPPLYEQYF
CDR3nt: TGTGCCAGCAGTTTAGAGGGGCCGCCACTCTACGAGCAGTACTTC

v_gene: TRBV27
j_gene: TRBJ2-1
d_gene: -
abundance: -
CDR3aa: CASRGKRVGEQFF
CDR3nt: TGTGCCAGCAGGGGAAAGCGGGTTGGTGAGCAGTTCTTC

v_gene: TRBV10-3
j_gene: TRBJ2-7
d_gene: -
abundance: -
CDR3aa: CAISEDTSYEQYF
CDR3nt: TGTGCCATCAGTGAGGACACGTCCTACGAGCAGTACTTC

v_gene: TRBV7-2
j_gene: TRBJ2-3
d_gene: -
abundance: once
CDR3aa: CASSLLGTATETQYF
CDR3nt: TGTGCCAGCAGCTTATTGGGCACGGCGACAGAGACGCAGTATTTT

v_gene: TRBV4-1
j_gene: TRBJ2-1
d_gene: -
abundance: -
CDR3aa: CASSLNNEQFF
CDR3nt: TGCGCCAGCAGCCTTAACAATGAGCAGTTCTTC

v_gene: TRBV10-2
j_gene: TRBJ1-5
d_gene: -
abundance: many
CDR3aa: CASSGTGDSNQPQHF
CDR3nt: TGCGCCAGCAGTGGGACGGGGGATAGCAATCAGCCCCAGCATTTT

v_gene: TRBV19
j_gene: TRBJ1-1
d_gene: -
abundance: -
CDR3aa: CASSMGDTRNTEAFF
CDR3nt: TGTGCCAGTAGTATGGGGGACACGCGGAACACTGAAGCTTTCTTT

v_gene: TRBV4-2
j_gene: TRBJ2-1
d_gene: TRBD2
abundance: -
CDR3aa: CASSQERGWAGGENEQFF
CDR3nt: TGTGCCAGCAGCCAAGAGCGAGGTTGGGCGGGAGGGGAGAATGAGCAGTTCTTC

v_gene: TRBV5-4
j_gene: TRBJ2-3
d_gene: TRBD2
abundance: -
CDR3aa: CASSSGGGSTDTQYF
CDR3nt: TGTGCCAGCAGCTCCGGCGGGGGGAGCACAGATACGCAGTATTTT

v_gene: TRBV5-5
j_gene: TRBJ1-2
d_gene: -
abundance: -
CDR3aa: CASSQGSGAGYGHTF
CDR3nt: TGTGCCAGCAGCCAAGGCTCGGGGGCAGGCTATGGCCACACCTTC

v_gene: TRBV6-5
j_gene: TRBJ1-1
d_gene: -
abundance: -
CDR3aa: CASSLMGATEAFF
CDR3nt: TGTGCCAGCAGTCTGATGGGGGCCACTGAAGCTTTCTTT

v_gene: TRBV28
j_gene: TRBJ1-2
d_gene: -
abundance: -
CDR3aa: CASSDLTEVPYGYTF
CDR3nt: TGTGCCAGCAGCGACTTGACAGAGGTTCCCTATGGCTACACCTTC

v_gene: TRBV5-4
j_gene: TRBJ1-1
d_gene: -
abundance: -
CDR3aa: CASSKTHDRNTEAFF
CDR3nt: TGTGCCAGCAGCAAAACCCATGACAGAAACACTGAAGCTTTCTTT

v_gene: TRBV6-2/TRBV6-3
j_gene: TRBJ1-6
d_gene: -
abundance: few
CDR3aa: CASSALTENSPLHF
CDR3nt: TGTGCCAGCAGTGCCCTGACAGAAAATTCACCCCTCCACTTT

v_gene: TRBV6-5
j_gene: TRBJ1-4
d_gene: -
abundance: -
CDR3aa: CASRGGGDEKLFF
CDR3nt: TGTGCCAGCAGGGGAGGAGGGGATGAAAAACTGTTTTTT

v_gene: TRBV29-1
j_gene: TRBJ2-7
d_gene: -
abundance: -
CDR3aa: CSVGGRASSYEQYF
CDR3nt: TGCAGCGTTGGAGGGCGAGCAAGCTCCTACGAGCAGTACTTC

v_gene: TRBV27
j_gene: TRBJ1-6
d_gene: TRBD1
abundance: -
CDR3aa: CASSSPDRGGSPLHF
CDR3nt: TGTGCCAGCAGTTCCCCGGACAGGGGGGGATCACCCCTCCACTTT

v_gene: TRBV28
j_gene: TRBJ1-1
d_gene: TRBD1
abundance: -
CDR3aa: CASSLGQGGTEAFF
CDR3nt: TGTGCCAGCAGCTTGGGACAGGGGGGAACTGAAGCTTTCTTT

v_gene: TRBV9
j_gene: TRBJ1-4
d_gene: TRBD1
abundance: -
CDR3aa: CASSGSPQGDEKLFF
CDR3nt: TGTGCCAGCAGCGGATCTCCTCAGGGGGATGAAAAACTGTTTTTT

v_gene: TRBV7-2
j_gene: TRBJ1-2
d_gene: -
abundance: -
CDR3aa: CASSLGSGTNYGYTF
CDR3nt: TGTGCCAGCAGCTTAGGGTCAGGTACTAACTATGGCTACACCTTC

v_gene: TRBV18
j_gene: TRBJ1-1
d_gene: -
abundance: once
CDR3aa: CASSPGGEEGEAFF
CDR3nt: TGTGCCAGCTCACCGGGAGGGGAGGAGGGGGAAGCTTTCTTT

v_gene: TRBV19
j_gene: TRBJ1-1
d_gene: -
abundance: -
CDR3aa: CASSISVLYPEAFF
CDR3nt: TGTGCCAGTAGTATTTCAGTCCTGTACCCGGAAGCTTTCTTT

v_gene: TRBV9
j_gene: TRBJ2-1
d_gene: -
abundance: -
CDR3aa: CASSPTRRTYNEQFF
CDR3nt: TGTGCCAGCAGCCCCACTCGACGGACCTACAATGAGCAGTTCTTC

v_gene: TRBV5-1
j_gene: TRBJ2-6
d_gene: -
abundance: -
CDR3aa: CASSLDVNSGANVLTF
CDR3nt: TGCGCCAGCAGCTTGGACGTCAACTCTGGGGCCAACGTCCTGACTTTC

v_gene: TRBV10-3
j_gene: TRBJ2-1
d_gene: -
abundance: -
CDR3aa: CAISGGGKSSYNEQFF
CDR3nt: TGTGCCATCAGTGGAGGAGGCAAGAGCTCCTACAATGAGCAGTTCTTC

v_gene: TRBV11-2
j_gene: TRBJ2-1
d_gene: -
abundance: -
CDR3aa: CASSRDPGGNEQFF
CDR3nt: TGTGCCAGCAGCCGGGACCCTGGCGGCAATGAGCAGTTCTTC

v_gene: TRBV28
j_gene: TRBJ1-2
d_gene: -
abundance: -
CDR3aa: CASSLPGWGYTF
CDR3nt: TGTGCCAGCAGTTTACCAGGGTGGGGCTACACCTTC

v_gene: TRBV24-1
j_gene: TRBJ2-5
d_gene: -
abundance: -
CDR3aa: CATSEVTGSDQYF
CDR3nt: TGTGCCACCAGTGAAGTGACCGGGTCTGACCAGTACTTC

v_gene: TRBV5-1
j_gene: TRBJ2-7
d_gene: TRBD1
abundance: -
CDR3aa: CASSLTPGGTGSYEQYF
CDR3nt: TGCGCCAGCAGCTTGACACCTGGAGGGACAGGGTCCTACGAGCAGTACTTC

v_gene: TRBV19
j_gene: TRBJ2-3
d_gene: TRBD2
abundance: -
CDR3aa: CASRVGTSGVYF
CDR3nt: TGTGCCAGTAGGGTAGGGACTAGCGGGGTTTATTTT

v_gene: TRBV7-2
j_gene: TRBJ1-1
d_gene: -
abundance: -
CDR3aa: CASSLAGAMGTEAFF
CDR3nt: TGTGCCAGCAGCTTAGCAGGGGCAATGGGGACTGAAGCTTTCTTT

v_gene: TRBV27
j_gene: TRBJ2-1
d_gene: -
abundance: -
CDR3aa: CASSIGPVGEQFF
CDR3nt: TGTGCCAGCAGTATTGGACCCGTGGGCGAGCAGTTCTTC

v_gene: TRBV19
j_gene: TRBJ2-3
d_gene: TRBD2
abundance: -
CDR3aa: CASSIDRSGGDTQYF
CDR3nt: TGTGCCAGTAGTATAGATCGCAGCGGGGGTGATACGCAGTATTTT

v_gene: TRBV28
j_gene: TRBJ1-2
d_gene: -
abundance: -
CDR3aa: CASSLGGVRLNYGYTF
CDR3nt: TGTGCCAGCAGTTTGGGAGGGGTTAGGCTTAACTATGGCTACACCTTC

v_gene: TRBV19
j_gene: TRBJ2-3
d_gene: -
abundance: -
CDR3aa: CASSVNREDTQYF
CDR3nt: TGTGCCAGTAGTGTTAACAGGGAAGATACGCAGTATTTT

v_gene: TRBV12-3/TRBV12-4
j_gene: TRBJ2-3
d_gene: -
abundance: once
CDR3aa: CASRWASTDTQYF
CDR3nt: TGTGCCAGCAGATGGGCCAGCACAGATACGCAGTATTTT

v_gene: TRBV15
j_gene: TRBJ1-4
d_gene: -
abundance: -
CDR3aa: CATSRPHSANEKLFF
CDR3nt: TGTGCCACCAGCAGGCCGCATTCGGCTAATGAAAAACTGTTTTTT

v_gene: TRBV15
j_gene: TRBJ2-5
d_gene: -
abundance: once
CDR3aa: CATRKGTVGGETQYF
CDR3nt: TGTGCCACCAGGAAAGGGACGGTGGGGGGAGAGACCCAGTACTTC

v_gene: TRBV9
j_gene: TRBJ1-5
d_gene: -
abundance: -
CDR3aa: CASSVGWGQPQHF
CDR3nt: TGTGCCAGCAGCGTAGGCTGGGGTCAGCCCCAGCATTTT

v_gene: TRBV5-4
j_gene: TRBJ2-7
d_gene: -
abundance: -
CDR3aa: CASSWGGSRVGEQYF
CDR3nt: TGTGCCAGCAGCTGGGGGGGCAGCCGGGTGGGAGAGCAGTACTTC

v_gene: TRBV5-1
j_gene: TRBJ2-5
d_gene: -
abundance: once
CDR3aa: CASSLESTQLTPQYF
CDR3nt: TGCGCCAGCAGCTTGGAGTCTACACAGCTTACCCCCCAGTACTTC

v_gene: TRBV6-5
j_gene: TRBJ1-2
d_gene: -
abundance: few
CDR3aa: CASSYFHLGYGYTF
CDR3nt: TGTGCCAGCAGTTACTTTCATTTAGGGTATGGCTACACCTTC

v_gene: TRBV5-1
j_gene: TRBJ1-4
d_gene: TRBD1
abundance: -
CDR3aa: CASSPRQGNEKLFF
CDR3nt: TGCGCCAGCAGCCCCCGACAGGGTAATGAAAAACTGTTTTTT

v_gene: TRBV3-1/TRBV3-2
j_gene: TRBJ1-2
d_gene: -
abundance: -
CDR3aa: CASSQQGSDYGYTF
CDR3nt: TGTGCCAGCAGCCAACAGGGGTCGGACTATGGCTACACCTTC

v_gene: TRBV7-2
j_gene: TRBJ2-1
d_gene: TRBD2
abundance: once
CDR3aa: CASSKGLAGAGEQFF
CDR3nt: TGTGCCAGCAGCAAGGGACTAGCGGGAGCCGGTGAGCAGTTCTTC

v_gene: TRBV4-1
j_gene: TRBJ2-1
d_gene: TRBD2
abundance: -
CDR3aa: CASSPRLAGHNEQFF
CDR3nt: TGCGCCAGCAGCCCCCGGTTAGCGGGCCACAATGAGCAGTTCTTC

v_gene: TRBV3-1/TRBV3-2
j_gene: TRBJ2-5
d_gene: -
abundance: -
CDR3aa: CASSLPFRETQYF
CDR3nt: TGTGCCAGCAGCCTCCCCTTTCGGGAGACCCAGTACTTC

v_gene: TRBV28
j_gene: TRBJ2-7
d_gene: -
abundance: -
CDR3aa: CASTWGGQTPYEQYF
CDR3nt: TGTGCCAGCACCTGGGGGGGGCAGACCCCCTACGAGCAGTACTTC

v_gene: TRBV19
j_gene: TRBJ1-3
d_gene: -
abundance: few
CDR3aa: CASSPPGQRSSGNTIYF
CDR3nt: TGTGCCAGTAGCCCACCGGGACAACGTAGCTCTGGAAACACCATATATTTT

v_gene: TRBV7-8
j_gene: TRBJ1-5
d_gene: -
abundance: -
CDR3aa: CASSQLRNQPQHF
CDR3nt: TGTGCCAGCAGCCAACTCCGCAATCAGCCCCAGCATTTT

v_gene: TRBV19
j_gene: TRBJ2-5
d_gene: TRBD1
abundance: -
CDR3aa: CASSKGGTGGQETQYF
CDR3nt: TGTGCCAGTAGTAAGGGAGGGACAGGGGGTCAAGAGACCCAGTACTTC